This entry lists 21 T cell receptor beta chains sequenced from one sample in a study of cytomegalovirus exposure and HLA in healthy donors (TCRdb year 2017). Libraries were constructed by the immunoSEQ multiplex PCR assay. A mixture of 60 forward primers for TCR Vbeta segments and 13 reverse primers for TCR Jbeta segments was used in the multiplex PCR. Drawn from immuneACCESS, this table holds only the in-frame rearrangements with V and J called that TCRdb kept. Clones are partly lost; checked studies trace under half to an unresolved V gene and leave the rest unexplained. This sample comprises about 150,000 clones, 80% of them detected only once. 5.6% of the sample lies in the top ten. Sequencing input: PBMCs. These receptors all stem from a middle-aged woman in good health and CMV-seropositive.

There are a few counts of this clone. The chain combines TRBV30 with TRBJ2-2; 11 bases line up with TRBD2. Germline values: CDR1 GTSNPN, CDR2 SVGIG (reference sequence). The CDR3 sequence is 16 residues long. V shed 3 bases and J 3 bases; nucleotides not matched to a gene: 6. DNA for the CDR3: TGTGCCTGGAGAGTACTAGCGGGAGTGGACACCGGGGAGCTGTTTTTT. Translated: CAWRVLAGVDTGELFF.

The chain recombines TRBV4-2 with TRBJ2-3; 8 nucleotides agree with TRBD2. The V gene end was trimmed by 0 bases and the J gene end by 6 bases; junction bases not matched to a gene: 8. In germline, CDR1 is LGHNA, CDR2 YNFKEQ. The CDR3 totals 16 residues. In DNA, the CDR3 is TGTGCCAGCAGCCAAGATGGGGCGGGAGGTGAGGATACGCAGTATTTT. This translates into CASSQDGAGGEDTQYF.

V and J are TRBV11-3 and TRBJ2-1; tentative D call: TRBD2 (6 bases). The germline V and J ends were trimmed by 0 bases and 10 bases, with 10 bases remaining between them. Germline V lookup: CDR1 SGHNT, CDR2 YENEEA. The length of the CDR3 is 13 residues. CDR3 in DNA: TGTGCCAGCAGCTTAGATGGGGCGGGAGAGCAGTTCTTC. This translates into CASSLDGAGEQFF.

About this clone itself: Within the sample, other DNA sequences also encode this same CDR3. The DNA of the CDR3 is TGTGCCAGTAGTATAGGTCTAGCGGGAGGCACAGATACGCAGTATTTT. Protein sequence: CASSIGLAGGTDTQYF. The chain carries TRBV19 and TRBJ2-3; 10 bases are a match to TRBD2. This CDR3 comprises 16 residues. Trimming cost V 1 base and J 1 base; bases outside gene matches: 2. Germline V gene sequence: CDR1 LNHDA, CDR2 SQIVND (reference sequence).

This clone was detected once. The DNA of the CDR3 is TGTGCCAGCAGCCGTTCTAGCGGGAGGGCGGTCGGGGAGCTGTTTTTT. Translation gives CASSRSSGRAVGELFF. V gene TRBV6-6 combines with J gene TRBJ2-2; 12 nucleotides agree with TRBD2. The CDR3 covers 16 residues. Germline V gene lookup returns CDR1 MNHNY and CDR2 SVGAGI (reference sequence). V dropped 6 bases and J dropped 7; count of bases not matched to a gene: 9.

This clone was found a few times. The rearrangement joins TRBV7-6 to TRBJ2-7, with 7 bases fitting TRBD2. The CDR3 contains 15 residues. The V gene end was trimmed by 5 bases and the J gene end by 4 bases; junction bases not matched to a gene: 11. CDR1 and CDR2 from the germline V gene are SGHVS and FNYEAQ. DNA of the CDR3: TGTGCCAGCAGCGTAGGATCCGGGACTAAATACGAGCAGTACTTC. Protein sequence: CASSVGSGTKYEQYF.

The genes are TRBV9 and TRBJ2-2; D gene ambiguous. The V gene's germline CDR1 is SGDLS and CDR2 YYNGEE. CDR3 length: 14 amino acids. With 3 bases removed from V and 1 base from J, the gap between germline ends came to 7 bases. CDR3 DNA sequence: TGTGCCAGCAGCGCACGACAGAACACCGGGGAGCTGTTTTTT. Translated, it gives CASSARQNTGELFF.

The V gene is TRBV7-9, the J gene TRBJ1-2, with TRBD1 identical over 8 bases. The V segment lost 4 bases and the J segment 8 bases; nucleotides outside the gene matches: 15. CDR3 length: 16 residues. In germline, CDR1 is SEHNR, CDR2 FQNEAQ (reference sequence). The CDR3 DNA reads as TGTGCCAGCAGCTCCGTCCCGGGACAGGTCGTGGAGGGCTACACCTTC. Translating gives CASSSVPGQVVEGYTF.

V usage is TRBV5-1 and J usage is TRBJ2-1; 12 positions match TRBD2. Germline trimming cut 3 bases from V and 6 bases from J; bases unmatched to any gene: 1. CDR3 length equals 14 residues. The germline gives CDR1 SGHRS, CDR2 YFSETQ. As DNA, the CDR3 is TGCGCCAGCAGCTCTAGCGGGAGGGCCAATGAGCAGTTCTTC. Encoded protein: CASSSSGRANEQFF.

This chain uses TRBV7-9 with TRBJ1-3; 12 bases fit TRBD1. This CDR3 is built from 15 residues. With 5 bases clipped from V and 5 bases from J, the junction kept 4 bases outside the gene matches. Per the germline V gene, CDR1 is SEHNR and CDR2 is FQNEAQ (reference sequence). In DNA form, the CDR3 reads TGTGCCAGCAGCCCCCGGGACAGGGGGCGAAACACCATATATTTT. Translation gives CASSPRDRGRNTIYF.

The rearrangement uses TRBV5-1 and TRBJ1-4, with TRBD1 as a possible D gene (5 bases). V dropped 4 bases and J dropped 2 bases, with 9 bases sitting between them. The CDR3 contains 14 residues. The germline V gene encodes CDR1 SGHRS and CDR2 YFSETQ. This chain's CDR3 is CASSPGLTNEKLFF. In nucleotides, the CDR3 is TGCGCCAGCAGCCCAGGGTTGACTAATGAAAAACTGTTTTTT.

This clone was seen only a few times. This chain joins TRBV30 and TRBJ2-1; TRBD1 is a possible D gene (5 bases). V was trimmed by 4 bases and J by 10 bases, leaving 14 bases between them. Germline V gene sequence: CDR1 GTSNPN, CDR2 SVGIG (reference sequence). The CDR3 has 12 amino acids. In DNA, the CDR3 is TGTGCCTGGACCCCTCTCAAGGGGGAGCAGTTCTTC. It is translated as CAWTPLKGEQFF.

V usage is TRBV6-1 and J usage is TRBJ2-7; 10 bases line up with TRBD2. The CDR3 spans 15 residues. CDR1 is MNHNS and CDR2 is SASEGT in the germline V gene. Trimming took 0 bases from V and 3 from J; bases not matched to a gene: 2. The CDR3, as DNA: TGTGCCAGCAGTGAAGCCGGGACTAGCGACTACGAGCAGTACTTC. It is translated as CASSEAGTSDYEQYF.

The rearrangement links TRBV2 to TRBJ1-4; possibly TRBD1 for D (6 bases). This CDR3 has 15 amino acids. Germline V gives CDR1 SNHLY, CDR2 FYNNEI. With 1 base removed from V and 6 bases from J, the gap between germline ends came to 12 bases. In DNA, the CDR3 is TGTGCCAGCAGTGAAGGGGGGCTCAGGGATGAAAAACTGTTTTTT. Protein sequence: CASSEGGLRDEKLFF.

As DNA, the CDR3 is TGTGCCAGCAGCTTAGAGAGGTTCAATGAGCAGTTCTTC. The encoded protein is CASSLERFNEQFF. The chain recombines TRBV11-2 with TRBJ2-1; no firm D call. Germline-derived CDR1 and CDR2 are SGHAT and FQNNGV. The CDR3 spans 13 residues. V lost 0 bases and J lost 6, with 6 bases in between.

The chain couples TRBV7-9 to TRBJ2-3; 7 bases line up with TRBD2. This CDR3 contains 15 residues. V lost 1 base and J lost 4; bases outside the gene matches: 5. The germline V gene encodes CDR1 SEHNR and CDR2 FQNEAQ (reference sequence). CDR3 nucleotides: TGTGCCAGCAGCTTAGTGTCGGGAGGTGCAGATACGCAGTATTTT. Translated: CASSLVSGGADTQYF. The complete variable domain, with remaining parts taken from reference TRBV7-9 and TRBJ2-3, reads DTGVSQNPRHKITKRGQNVTFRCDPISEHNRLYWYRQTLGQGPEFLTYFQNEAQLEKSRLLSDRFSAERPKGSFSTLEIQRTEQGDSAMYLCASSLVSGGADTQYFGPGTRLTVL.

This chain connects TRBV25-1 to TRBJ2-7; TRBD1 matches 9 bases. V was pared by 1 base and J by 4 bases, with 5 bases of the junction left unmatched. The CDR3 contains 15 residues. Germline values: CDR1 MGHDK, CDR2 SYGVNS. The CDR3 DNA reads TGTGCCAGCAGTGAATCCGGGACAGGGTCGTACGAGCAGTACTTC. This gives the protein CASSESGTGSYEQYF.

There are a few counts of this clone. This chain uses TRBV19 with TRBJ1-1; TRBD1 matches at 7 bases. CDR1 and CDR2 from the germline V gene are LNHDA and SQIVND (reference sequence). Trimming took 5 bases from V and 7 from J; bases not matched to a gene: 7. This CDR3 is 13 amino acids long. DNA of the CDR3: TGTGCCAGTAGTGCCTTGGGACAGTTTGAAGCTTTCTTT. It encodes CASSALGQFEAFF.

On this clone: The sample contains more than one DNA sequence encoding this CDR3. The chain has TRBV18 and TRBJ1-5, with 7 bases that match TRBD1. The germline gives CDR1 KGHSH, CDR2 LQKENI. The CDR3 extends over 15 amino acids. V shed 4 bases and J 1 base; nucleotides not matched to a gene: 4. CDR3 DNA sequence: TGTGCCAGCTCACGGTCGACAGGGAGCAATCAGCCCCAGCATTTT. Translated, it gives CASSRSTGSNQPQHF.

The chain couples TRBV4-2 to TRBJ2-7; 8 nucleotides match TRBD2. The length of the CDR3 is 15 residues. CDR1 is LGHNA, CDR2 YNFKEQ, per germline. The V gene end was trimmed by 1 base and the J gene end by 6 bases; junction bases not matched to a gene: 8. The CDR3 DNA follows: TGTGCCAGCAGCCAAGCCGGGACTAGGATCGGCGAGCAGTACTTC. Translating it yields CASSQAGTRIGEQYF.

This clone was observed once. The J gene is TRBJ2-3, the V gene TRBV7-8; 11 bases agree with TRBD2. After removal of 5 bases from V and 14 bases from J, the junction contained 12 bases not matched to a gene. Germline CDR1 and CDR2: SGHVS and FQNEAQ. CDR3 length: 14 residues. The CDR3 DNA is TGTGCCAGCAGCCCAGATCGGGCTAGCGGGAGGTGGTATTTT. Translating it yields CASSPDRASGRWYF.